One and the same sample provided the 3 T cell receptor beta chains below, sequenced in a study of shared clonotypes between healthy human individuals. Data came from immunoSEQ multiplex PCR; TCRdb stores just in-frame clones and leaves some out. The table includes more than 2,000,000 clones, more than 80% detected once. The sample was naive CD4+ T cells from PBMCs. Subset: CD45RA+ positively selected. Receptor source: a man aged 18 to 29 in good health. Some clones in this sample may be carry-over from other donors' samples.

CDR3: CASSIGHRGRSGANVLTF. The DNA for the CDR3 is TGTGCCAGTAGTATAGGCCACAGGGGTCGTTCTGGGGCCAACGTCCTGACTTTC. The chain recombines TRBV19 with TRBJ2-6; 7 bases fit TRBD1. CDR3 size: 18 residues. V gave up 1 base and J gave up 1 base; unmatched junction bases: 7. CDR1 and CDR2 (germline): LNHDA, SQIVND (reference sequence).

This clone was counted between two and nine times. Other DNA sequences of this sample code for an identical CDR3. The DNA for the CDR3 is TGCGCCAGCAGCTTTCTAGCGGGATCCTACAATGAGCAGTTCTTC. It specifies CASSFLAGSYNEQFF. This chain connects TRBV5-1 to TRBJ2-1, with TRBD2 identical over 9 bases. Trimming cost V 2 bases and J 1 base; bases outside gene matches: 1. Germline CDR1 and CDR2: SGHRS and YFSETQ. This CDR3 is built from 15 residues.

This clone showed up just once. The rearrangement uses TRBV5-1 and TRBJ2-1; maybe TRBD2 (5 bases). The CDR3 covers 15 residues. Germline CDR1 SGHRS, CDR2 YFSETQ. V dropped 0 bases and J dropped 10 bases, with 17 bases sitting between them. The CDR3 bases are TGCGCCAGCAGCTTGGTATGGTCCGGGGAATGGGAGCAGTTCTTC. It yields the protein CASSLVWSGEWEQFF.